The clone carrying this T cell receptor (beta chain) was seen at least ten times. Patients had received no treatment of any kind before thyroid surgery. TCRdb called clones again from the PCR reads with MiXCR. The sample has some 40,000 clones; around 18% are singletons. Germline V gene sequence: CDR1 MNHNS, CDR2 SASEGT. The CDR3 contains 13 residues. V lost 11 bases and J 2 bases, leaving 12 bases between the germline ends. The sample belongs to a study of metastatic and nonmetastatic thyroid tumors. The sequence was obtained from a female donor with papillary thyroid cancer or a benign thyroid nodule (not recorded which). Some clones in this sample may be carry-over from other donors' samples. Input material: tumor tissue. The chain combines TRBV6-1 with TRBJ2-2; unclear D gene. The CDR3 DNA is TGTGCCGGATGGACGGAAAACACCGGGGAGCTGTTTTTT. Translating gives CAGWTENTGELFF.